This entry is about one T cell receptor beta chain. The sample comes from a study of OX40 agonist ivuxolimab in advanced cancers. Generated by immunoSEQ multiplex PCR, the TCRdb table keeps only in-frame clones and is missing some. This sample has about 100,000 clones, with 80% to 95% found just once. In germline, CDR1 is MNHNY, CDR2 SVGAGI (reference sequence). CDR3 length: 14 residues. V was shortened by 2 bases and J by 0 bases, with 8 bases between the two germline ends. The input for sequencing was CD4+ or CD8+ T cells sorted from blood, taken in a trial of the OX40 agonist ivuxolimab. This clonotype was obtained from an adult with an advanced solid tumor such as melanoma, head and neck, liver or kidney cancer. The chain recombines TRBV6-6 with TRBJ2-7; no firm D call. This CDR3 reads CASSYLADSYEQYF. CDR3 nucleotides: TGTGCCAGCAGTTACCTCGCAGACTCCTACGAGCAGTACTTC.